Sequencing of this T cell receptor (beta chain) was carried out in a study of control samples from healthy donors and cancer patients. Sequencing used immunoSEQ multiplex PCR; TCRdb keeps in-frame clones, though not all of them. The table records around 67,000 clones, over 85% of them present only once. This CDR3 spans 13 amino acids. V shed 1 base and J shed 9 bases, with 13 bases lying between them. Germline V gene lookup returns CDR1 MNHNS and CDR2 SASEGT. This receptor was taken from a man between 60 and 75 years old with colorectal cancer. The sequencing input was PBMCs. This chain connects TRBV6-1 to TRBJ2-7, with no clear D. The DNA for the CDR3 is TGTGCCAGCAGTGAAGACGGGCACCTGGGGCAGTACTTC. It translates to CASSEDGHLGQYF.